This T cell receptor (beta chain) originates from a study of T cells in Graves' hyperthyroidism and ophthalmopathy. TCR beta CDR3 regions were amplified from RNA transcripts. In the first-round RT-PCR of the TCR CDR3, the HTBI primer set was used. TCRdb redid the calling of the multiplex PCR reads with MiXCR, one entry per CDR3 protein. Found here are around 340,000 distinct CDR3 sequences, around 14% of them singletons; the top ten hold 20% to 25%. V dropped 0 bases and J dropped 0; count of bases not matched to a gene: 9. This CDR3 spans 17 amino acids. CDR1 DFQATT and CDR2 SNEGSKA come from the germline V gene (reference sequence). Investigators excluded patients with uncontrolled infection, other autoimmune disease, pregnancy or lactation.

Sequencing was done on a sample of blood. V usage is TRBV20-1 and J usage is TRBJ2-5; 8 nucleotides line up with TRBD1. This receptor was identified in a woman younger than 45 with Graves' hyperthyroidism. Here the CDR3 DNA reads TGCAGTGCTAGAGATTGGAGGACAGGGAGCCACCAAGAGACCCAGTACTTC. Translated: CSARDWRTGSHQETQYF.